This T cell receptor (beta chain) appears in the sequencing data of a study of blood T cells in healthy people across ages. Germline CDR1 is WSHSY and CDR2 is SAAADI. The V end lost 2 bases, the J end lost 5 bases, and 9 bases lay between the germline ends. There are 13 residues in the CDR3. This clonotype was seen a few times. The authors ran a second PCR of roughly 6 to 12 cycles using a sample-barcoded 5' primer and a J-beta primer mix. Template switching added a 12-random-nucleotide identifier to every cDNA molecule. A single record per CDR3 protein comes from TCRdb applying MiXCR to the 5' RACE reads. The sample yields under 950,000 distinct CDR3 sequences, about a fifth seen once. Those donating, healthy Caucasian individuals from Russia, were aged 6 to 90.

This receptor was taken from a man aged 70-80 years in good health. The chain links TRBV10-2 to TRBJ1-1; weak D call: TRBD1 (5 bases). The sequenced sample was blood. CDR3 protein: CASSEGALTEAFF. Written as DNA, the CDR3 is TGCGCCAGCAGTGAGGGGGCGTTAACTGAAGCTTTCTTT.